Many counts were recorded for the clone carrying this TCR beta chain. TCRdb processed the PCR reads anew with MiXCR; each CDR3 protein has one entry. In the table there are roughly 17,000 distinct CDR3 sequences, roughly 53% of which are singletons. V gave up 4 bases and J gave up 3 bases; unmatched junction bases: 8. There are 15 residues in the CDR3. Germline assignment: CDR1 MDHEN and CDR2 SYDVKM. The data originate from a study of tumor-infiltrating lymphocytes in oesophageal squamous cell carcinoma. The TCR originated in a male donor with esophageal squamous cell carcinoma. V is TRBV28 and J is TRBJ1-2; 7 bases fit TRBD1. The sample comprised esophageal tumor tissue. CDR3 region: CASSSQGFRDYGYTF. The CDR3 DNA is TGTGCCAGCAGTTCACAGGGGTTTAGGGACTATGGCTACACCTTC.